This T cell receptor beta chain was observed in a study of glioma-infiltrating T cells after dendritic cell vaccination. About the study: Dendritic cell vaccine was injected intradermally three times, biweekly. General study results and limits: Few patients contributed both blood and tumor specimens.

Worth noting for this clone: Its antigen remains unknown.

Input was roughly 2.2 ug genomic DNA, or all available if less. Sequenced by immunoSEQ multiplex PCR; TCRdb stores in-frame clones only, minus some. The data hold 55,000 to 70,000 clones, with 82% observed a single time. The J segment lost 4 bases and the V segment lost 4 bases, leaving 11 bases of the junction unmatched. This CDR3 region has 16 residues. Germline CDR1 and CDR2: SGHVS and FQNEAQ. None of the glioblastoma patients had an isocitrate dehydrogenase mutation. The sequenced sample was blood, obtained before dendritic cell vaccination. The clonotype originates from a human donor with glioblastoma. The V gene is TRBV7-8, the J gene TRBJ2-7; 9 bases are a match to TRBD1. The CDR3 protein is CASSYPRRTGEYEQYF. Here the CDR3 DNA reads TGTGCCAGCAGCTACCCCCGCCGGACAGGGGAGTACGAGCAGTACTTC.